Listed here are 18 T cell receptor beta chains from one sample, sequenced in a study of CD8+ T cells in alopecia areata. The sequencing template was cDNA reverse transcribed from extracted RNA. Clones were sequenced by immunoSEQ multiplex PCR, and TCRdb holds only the in-frame ones, with some missing. Found here are about 170,000 clones, about 61% of them singletons; the top ten hold around 15%. Described treatment: oral pan-JAK inhibitor, 5-10 mg twice daily. Sample: CD4+ T cells sorted from blood, taken at approximately week 56, from a patient treated with tofacitinib. These receptors all come from a human donor with alopecia areata.

CDR3 DNA sequence: TGTGCCTGGAGTGCGGGACTAGATACCAATGAGCAGTTCTTC. Translated: CAWSAGLDTNEQFF. V usage is TRBV30 and J usage is TRBJ2-1, with 8 nucleotides matching TRBD2. This CDR3 is 14 amino acids long. Losses at the gene ends were 1 base for V and 6 bases for J; bases not matched to a gene: 5. The germline V gene has CDR1 GTSNPN and CDR2 SVGIG (reference sequence).

This clone was recorded only once. The chain couples TRBV25-1 to TRBJ2-5; D uncertain. The end of the DNA aligns better with TRBJ2-7, so the J call may be wrong. The CDR3 loop spans 11 amino acids. From germline, CDR1 is MGHDK and CDR2 SYGVNS. In DNA form, the CDR3 reads TGTGCCAGCCGGTCGACCTACGAGCAGTACTTC. Amino acids: CASRSTYEQYF.

This clone was picked up one time. The CDR3 is CASSQIGSSYNEQFF. The CDR3 DNA reads TGCGCCAGCAGCCAGATAGGGAGCTCCTACAATGAGCAGTTCTTC. J is TRBJ2-1 and V is TRBV4-1; D is possibly TRBD2 (5 bases). CDR1 is MGHRA, CDR2 YSYEKL, per germline. V lost 3 bases and J 0 bases, leaving 9 bases between the germline ends. This CDR3 has 15 residues.

The V gene is TRBV5-4, the J gene TRBJ2-3, with D uncertain. This CDR3 comprises 14 residues. Germline CDR1 is SGHNT and CDR2 is YYREEE (reference sequence). Between the trimmed V and J ends, which lost 4 bases and 2 bases, there was a span of 11 bases. The DNA of the CDR3 is TGTGCCAGCAGCCCATCCGACCTCACAGATACGCAGTATTTT. This sequence encodes CASSPSDLTDTQYF.

V gene TRBV6-4 combines with J gene TRBJ2-1; 8 bases map to TRBD2. V dropped 6 bases and J dropped 8; count of bases not matched to a gene: 9. This CDR3 contains 14 residues. Germline V gives CDR1 MRHNA, CDR2 SNTAGT. CDR3 DNA: TGTGCCAGCAGCATGGGACTAGGTCTACATGAGCAGTTCTTC. It specifies CASSMGLGLHEQFF.

The chain couples TRBV30 to TRBJ2-1; D is uncertain. The V end lost 3 bases, the J end lost 0 bases, and 6 bases lay between the germline ends. CDR1 is GTSNPN, CDR2 SVGIG, per germline (reference sequence). This CDR3 is built from 13 residues. The CDR3 bases are TGTGCCTGGAGCACCAGCTCCTACAATGAGCAGTTCTTC. This sequence encodes CAWSTSSYNEQFF. Supplemented by reference TRBV30 and TRBJ2-1, the full variable domain reads SQTIHQWPATLVQPVGSPLSLECTVEGTSNPNLYWYRQAAGRGLQLLFYSVGIGQISSEVPQNLSASRPQDRQFILSSKKLLLSDSGFYLCAWSTSSYNEQFFGPGTRLTVL.

The chain carries TRBV30 and TRBJ1-2; maybe TRBD1 (6 bases). Trimming removed 0 bases at V and 7 bases at J, with 12 bases between. The CDR3 covers 13 residues. Germline CDR1 reads GTSNPN; CDR2 reads SVGIG (reference sequence). The CDR3 is CAWSVLGGTGYTF. The CDR3 region has the DNA TGTGCCTGGAGTGTACTAGGGGGTACTGGCTACACCTTC.

This clone showed up just once. The chain has TRBV25-1 and TRBJ1-6; no reliable D call. V lost 7 bases, J lost 11 bases, and 9 bases lay in between. This CDR3 contains 11 residues. Germline V CDR1 and CDR2: MGHDK, SYGVNS. The CDR3 region is CASMGSPPLHF. CDR3 DNA: TGTGCCAGCATGGGATCTCCACCCCTCCACTTT.

In its sample, this clone was seen a few times. V is TRBV28 and J is TRBJ1-1; TRBD1 is a possible D gene (5 bases). The V end lost 4 bases, the J end lost 3 bases, and 15 bases lay between the germline ends. Germline CDR1 reads MDHEN; CDR2 reads SYDVKM. This CDR3 region has 15 residues. This CDR3 reads CASSSPPGGYTEAFF. The CDR3 DNA reads TGTGCCAGCAGTTCACCCCCCGGGGGGTACACTGAAGCTTTCTTT. The full variable domain, rest sourced from reference TRBV28 and TRBJ1-1, is DVKVTQSSRYLVKRTGEKVFLECVQDMDHENMFWYRQDPGLGLRLIYFSYDVKMKEKGDIPEGYSVSREKKERFSLILESASTNQTSMYLCASSSPPGGYTEAFFGQGTRLTVV.

This clone appeared once. The rearrangement joins TRBV27 to TRBJ2-5, with 7 bases lining up with TRBD1. The junction had 4 bases not matched to a gene; V was cut back by 5 bases and J by 1 base. This CDR3 is 14 amino acids long. Per germline, CDR1 MNHEY and CDR2 SMNVEV (reference sequence). CDR3 sequence: CASSRQGVQETQYF. Written as DNA, the CDR3 is TGTGCCAGCAGTCGACAGGGCGTCCAAGAGACCCAGTACTTC.

This clone was observed a single time. The sample carries other DNA sequences with the same CDR3. This chain links TRBV29-1 with TRBJ1-1; TRBD1 matches at 7 bases. The CDR3 covers 13 residues. Looked up from germline, CDR1 is SQVTM and CDR2 is ANQGSEA. V shed 6 bases and J 2 bases; nucleotides not matched to a gene: 6. In DNA, the CDR3 is TGCAGCGTGGTCCGGACAGGAAACACTGAAGCTTTCTTT. This sequence encodes CSVVRTGNTEAFF.

The rearrangement uses TRBV5-1 and TRBJ2-2; D perhaps matches TRBD2 (6 bases). The CDR3 spans 15 residues. The germline V gene encodes CDR1 SGHRS and CDR2 YFSETQ. V gave up 5 bases and J gave up 4 bases, with 15 bases separating them. Here the CDR3 DNA reads TGCGCCAGCAGAAGGGACTCCGGGGTCACCGGGGAGCTGTTTTTT. Translation gives CASRRDSGVTGELFF.

This chain links TRBV7-2 with TRBJ2-3, with 14 bases lining up with TRBD2. Unmatched junction bases numbered 9, after V lost 6 bases and J lost 4 bases. The CDR3 loop spans 17 amino acids. CDR1 is SGHTA and CDR2 is FQGNSA in the germline V gene. CDR3 DNA: TGTGCCAGCAGTCCCCAGACTAGCGGGGGGGTTGCAGATACGCAGTATTTT. Translation: CASSPQTSGGVADTQYF.

The chain has TRBV5-1 and TRBJ2-7, with D possibly called TRBD1 or TRBD2 (5 bases each). Germline CDR1 SGHRS, CDR2 YFSETQ. Between the trimmed V and J ends, which lost 2 bases and 0 bases, there was a span of 9 bases. The CDR3 extends over 14 amino acids. The CDR3 is CASSFRGDSYEQYF. Here the CDR3 DNA reads TGCGCCAGCAGCTTCCGGGGCGACTCCTACGAGCAGTACTTC.

The chain couples TRBV2 to TRBJ2-5, with D perhaps TRBD2 (7 bases). Trimming removed 0 bases from V and 1 base from J, with 12 bases in between. CDR1 is SNHLY, CDR2 FYNNEI, per germline. The CDR3 is made up of 16 amino acids. CDR3 DNA: TGTGCCAGCAGTGAAGCCGCGGGGGCACTCCAAGAGACCCAGTACTTC. Its translation is CASSEAAGALQETQYF.

This chain links TRBV4-1 with TRBJ1-5; D call uncertain. Germline V CDR1 and CDR2: MGHRA, YSYEKL. There are 13 residues in the CDR3. The germline V and J ends were trimmed by 0 bases and 6 bases, with 6 bases remaining between them. The CDR3 loop reads CASSQDLTQPQHF. The CDR3 DNA reads TGCGCCAGCAGCCAAGATCTTACTCAGCCCCAGCATTTT.

The J gene is TRBJ1-6, the V gene TRBV5-5; D remains ambiguous. Germline CDR1 reads SGHKS; CDR2 reads YYEKEE (reference sequence). This CDR3 has 12 amino acids. The V and J ends lost 1 base and 11 bases respectively, with 7 bases between them. The CDR3 DNA reads as TGTGCCAGCAGCTTGAGCAATCCACCCCTCCACTTT. It encodes CASSLSNPPLHF.

By share, this clone counts as medium-sized. V gene TRBV29-1 combines with J gene TRBJ2-2; 9 bases align to TRBD1. Germline CDR1 reads SQVTM; CDR2 reads ANQGSEA. The CDR3 runs to 14 residues. Trimming removed 6 bases from V and 5 bases from J; junction bases left unmatched: 7. CDR3 region: CSVLRDRATGELFF. Written as DNA, the CDR3 is TGCAGCGTGCTCCGGGACAGGGCGACCGGGGAGCTGTTTTTT.